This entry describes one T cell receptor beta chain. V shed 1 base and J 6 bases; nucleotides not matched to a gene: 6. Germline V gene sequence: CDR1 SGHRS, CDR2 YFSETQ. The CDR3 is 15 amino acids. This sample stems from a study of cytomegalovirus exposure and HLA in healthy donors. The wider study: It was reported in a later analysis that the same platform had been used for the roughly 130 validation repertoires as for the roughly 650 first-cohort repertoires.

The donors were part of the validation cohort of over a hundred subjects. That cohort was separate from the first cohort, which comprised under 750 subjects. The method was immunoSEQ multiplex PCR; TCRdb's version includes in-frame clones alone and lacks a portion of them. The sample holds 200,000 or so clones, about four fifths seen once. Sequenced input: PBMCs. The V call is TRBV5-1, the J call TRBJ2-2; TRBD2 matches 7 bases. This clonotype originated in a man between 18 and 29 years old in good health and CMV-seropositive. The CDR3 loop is CASSLKSLAAGELFF. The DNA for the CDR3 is TGCGCCAGCAGCTTGAAGAGCCTAGCGGCCGGGGAGCTGTTTTTT.